These 5 T cell receptor beta chains came from one sample sequenced in a study of cytomegalovirus exposure and HLA in healthy donors. Vbeta (60) and Jbeta (13) primers were used in the PCR. The table came from immunoSEQ multiplex PCR; TCRdb's copy has only in-frame clones and leaves some out. The repertoire includes approximately 100,000 clones, roughly 80% of them detected once, and around 5% sits in the top ten. What was sequenced was PBMCs. These receptors were obtained from a female donor in good health and CMV-seropositive.

This clone was found a few times. The chain carries TRBV11-3 and TRBJ2-1; TRBD1 matches at 7 bases. The germline V gene encodes CDR1 SGHNT and CDR2 YENEEA. The J segment lost 5 bases and the V segment lost 7 bases, leaving 2 bases of the junction unmatched. This CDR3 has 12 amino acids. CDR3: CASMGTDNEQFF. CDR3 nucleotides: TGTGCCAGCATGGGGACAGACAATGAGCAGTTCTTC.

The rearrangement links TRBV7-2 to TRBJ2-5, with D unresolved. The germline gives CDR1 SGHTA, CDR2 FQGNSA. V lost 6 bases and J 5 bases, leaving 7 bases between the germline ends. The CDR3 extends over 11 amino acids. The CDR3 reads CASSQRETQYF. CDR3 DNA sequence: TGTGCCAGCAGTCAACGGGAGACCCAGTACTTC.

This clone showed up just a few times. The chain recombines TRBV5-6 with TRBJ1-2, with D tentatively TRBD1 (5 bases). Looked up from germline, CDR1 is SGHDT and CDR2 is YYEEEE. This CDR3 contains 16 residues. With 4 bases removed from V and 4 bases from J, the gap between germline ends came to 20 bases. CDR3: CASSLYSTANFYGYTF. The DNA for the CDR3 is TGTGCCAGCAGCCTTTACTCGACAGCGAACTTCTATGGCTACACCTTC.

The chain joins TRBV19 to TRBJ1-1, with 8 nucleotides matching TRBD1. CDR1 is LNHDA, CDR2 SQIVND, per germline (reference sequence). The CDR3 is 13 amino acids. The V gene end was trimmed by 6 bases and the J gene end by 4 bases; junction bases not matched to a gene: 4. The CDR3 loop reads CASRQGVFTEAFF. The CDR3 DNA reads TGTGCCAGTAGACAGGGGGTTTTCACTGAAGCTTTCTTT.

This chain links TRBV7-2 with TRBJ1-3; maybe TRBD1 (6 bases). Trimming pared 7 bases from V and 5 bases from J, leaving 15 bases between. The CDR3 has 14 residues. Germline assignment: CDR1 SGHTA and CDR2 FQGNSA. CDR3: CASKPGRGRNTIYF. CDR3 nucleotides: TGTGCCAGCAAGCCCGGAAGGGGGAGAAACACCATATATTTT.